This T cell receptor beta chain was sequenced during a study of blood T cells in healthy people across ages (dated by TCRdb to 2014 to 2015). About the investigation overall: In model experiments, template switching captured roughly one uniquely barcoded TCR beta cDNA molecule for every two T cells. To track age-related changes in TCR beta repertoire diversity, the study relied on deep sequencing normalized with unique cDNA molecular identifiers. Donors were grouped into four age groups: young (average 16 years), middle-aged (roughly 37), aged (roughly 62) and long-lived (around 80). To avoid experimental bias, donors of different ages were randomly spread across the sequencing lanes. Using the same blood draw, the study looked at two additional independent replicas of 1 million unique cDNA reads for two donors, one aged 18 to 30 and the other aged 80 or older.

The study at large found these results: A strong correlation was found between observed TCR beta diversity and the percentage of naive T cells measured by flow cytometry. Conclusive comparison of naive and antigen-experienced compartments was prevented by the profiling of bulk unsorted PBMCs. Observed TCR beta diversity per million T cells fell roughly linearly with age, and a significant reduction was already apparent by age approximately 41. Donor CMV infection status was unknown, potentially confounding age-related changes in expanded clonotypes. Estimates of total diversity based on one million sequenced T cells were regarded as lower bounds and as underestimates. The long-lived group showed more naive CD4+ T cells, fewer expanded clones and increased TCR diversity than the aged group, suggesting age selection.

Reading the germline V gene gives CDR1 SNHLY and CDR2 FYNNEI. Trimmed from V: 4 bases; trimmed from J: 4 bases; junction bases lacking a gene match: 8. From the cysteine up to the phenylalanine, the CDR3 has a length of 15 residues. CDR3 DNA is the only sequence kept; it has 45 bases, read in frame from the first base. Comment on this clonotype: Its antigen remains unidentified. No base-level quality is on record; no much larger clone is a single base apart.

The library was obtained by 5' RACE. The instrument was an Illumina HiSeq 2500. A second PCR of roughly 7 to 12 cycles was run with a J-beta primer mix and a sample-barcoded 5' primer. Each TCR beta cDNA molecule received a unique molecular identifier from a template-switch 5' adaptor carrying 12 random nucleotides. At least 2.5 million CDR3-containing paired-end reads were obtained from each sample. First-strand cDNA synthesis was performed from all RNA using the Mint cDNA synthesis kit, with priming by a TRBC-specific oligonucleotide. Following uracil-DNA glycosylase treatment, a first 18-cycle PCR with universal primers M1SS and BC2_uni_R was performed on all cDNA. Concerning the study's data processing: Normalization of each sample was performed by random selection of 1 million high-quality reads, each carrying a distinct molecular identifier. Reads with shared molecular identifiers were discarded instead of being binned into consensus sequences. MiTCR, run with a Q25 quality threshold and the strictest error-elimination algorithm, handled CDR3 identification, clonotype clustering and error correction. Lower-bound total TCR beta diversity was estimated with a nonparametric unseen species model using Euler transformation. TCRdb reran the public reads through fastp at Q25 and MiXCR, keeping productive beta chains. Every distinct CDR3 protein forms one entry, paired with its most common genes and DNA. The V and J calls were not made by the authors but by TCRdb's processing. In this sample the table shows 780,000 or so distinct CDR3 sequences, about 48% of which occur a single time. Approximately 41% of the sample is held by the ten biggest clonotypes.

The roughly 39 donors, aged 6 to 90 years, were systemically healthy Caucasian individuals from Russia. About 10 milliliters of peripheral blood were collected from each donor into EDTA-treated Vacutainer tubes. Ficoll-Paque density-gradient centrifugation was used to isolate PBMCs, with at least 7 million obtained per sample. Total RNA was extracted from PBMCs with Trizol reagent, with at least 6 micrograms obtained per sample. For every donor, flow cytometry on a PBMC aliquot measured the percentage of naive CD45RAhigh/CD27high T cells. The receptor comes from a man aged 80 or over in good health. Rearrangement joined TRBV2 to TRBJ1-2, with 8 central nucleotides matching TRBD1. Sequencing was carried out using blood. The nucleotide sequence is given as TGTGCCAGCAGTGCGTCAGGGGGCGGGAGCTATGGCTACACCTTC. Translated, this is CASSASGGGSYGYTF.